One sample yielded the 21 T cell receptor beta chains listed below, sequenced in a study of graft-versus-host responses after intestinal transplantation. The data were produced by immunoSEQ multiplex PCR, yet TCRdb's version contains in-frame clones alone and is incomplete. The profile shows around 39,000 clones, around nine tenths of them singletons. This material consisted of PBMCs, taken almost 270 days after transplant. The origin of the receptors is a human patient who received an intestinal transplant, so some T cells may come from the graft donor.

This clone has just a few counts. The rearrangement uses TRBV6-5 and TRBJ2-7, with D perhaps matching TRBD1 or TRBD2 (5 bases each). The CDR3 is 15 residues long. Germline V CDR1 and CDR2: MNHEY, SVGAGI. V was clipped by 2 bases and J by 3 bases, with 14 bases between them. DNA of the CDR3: TGTGCCAGCAGTTACGCCAGGGACCCGGTCTACGAGCAGTACTTC. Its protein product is CASSYARDPVYEQYF.

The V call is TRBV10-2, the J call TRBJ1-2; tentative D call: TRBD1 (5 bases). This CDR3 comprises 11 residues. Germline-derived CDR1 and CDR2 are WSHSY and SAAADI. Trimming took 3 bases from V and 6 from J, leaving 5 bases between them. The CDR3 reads CASSEGDGYTF. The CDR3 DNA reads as TGCGCCAGCAGTGAAGGGGATGGCTACACCTTC.

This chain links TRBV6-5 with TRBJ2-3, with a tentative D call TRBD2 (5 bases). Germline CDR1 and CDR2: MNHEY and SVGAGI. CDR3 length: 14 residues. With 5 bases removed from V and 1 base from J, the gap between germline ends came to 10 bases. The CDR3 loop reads CASSERDGTDTQYF. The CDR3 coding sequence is TGTGCCAGCAGTGAACGGGATGGCACAGATACGCAGTATTTT.

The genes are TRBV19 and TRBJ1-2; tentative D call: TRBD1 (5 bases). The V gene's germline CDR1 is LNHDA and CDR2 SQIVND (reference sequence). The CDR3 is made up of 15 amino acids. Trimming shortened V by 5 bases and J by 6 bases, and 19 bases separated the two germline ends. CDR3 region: CASSRLLGGQDGYTF. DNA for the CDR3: TGTGCCAGTAGTCGGCTCTTGGGGGGTCAGGATGGCTACACCTTC.

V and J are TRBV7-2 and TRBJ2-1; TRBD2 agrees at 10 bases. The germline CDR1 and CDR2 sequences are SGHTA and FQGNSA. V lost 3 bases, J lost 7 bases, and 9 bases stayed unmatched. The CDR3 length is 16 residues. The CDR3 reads CASSFTSGVDGNEQFF. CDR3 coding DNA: TGTGCCAGCAGCTTTACTAGCGGGGTCGATGGAAATGAGCAGTTCTTC.

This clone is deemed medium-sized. In DNA form, the CDR3 reads TGCGCCAGCAGCTTAACACAGGGCACTGAAGCTTTCTTT. This translates into CASSLTQGTEAFF. The V and J genes are TRBV5-1 and TRBJ1-1, with a tentative D call TRBD1 (6 bases). The CDR3 runs 13 residues. Germline V gene lookup returns CDR1 SGHRS and CDR2 YFSETQ. Between the trimmed V and J ends, which lost 2 bases and 4 bases, there was a span of 9 bases.

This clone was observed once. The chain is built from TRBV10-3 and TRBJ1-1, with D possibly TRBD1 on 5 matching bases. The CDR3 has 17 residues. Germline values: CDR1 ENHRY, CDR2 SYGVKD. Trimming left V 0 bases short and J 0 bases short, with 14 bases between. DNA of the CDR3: TGTGCCATCAGTGAGTCGATGGGGGGGAGGATGAACACTGAAGCTTTCTTT. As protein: CAISESMGGRMNTEAFF.

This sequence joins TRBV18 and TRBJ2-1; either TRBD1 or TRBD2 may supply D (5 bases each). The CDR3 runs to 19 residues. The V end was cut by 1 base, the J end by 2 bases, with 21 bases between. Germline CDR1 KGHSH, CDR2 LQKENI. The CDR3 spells CASSPQEESGTVTYNEQFF. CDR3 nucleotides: TGTGCCAGCTCACCACAAGAGGAATCCGGGACGGTGACCTACAATGAGCAGTTCTTC.

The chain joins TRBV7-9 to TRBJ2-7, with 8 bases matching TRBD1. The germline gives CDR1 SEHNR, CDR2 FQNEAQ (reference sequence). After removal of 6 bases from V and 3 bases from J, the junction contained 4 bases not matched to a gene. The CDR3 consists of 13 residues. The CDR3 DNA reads TGTGCCAGCAGTTCCGACAGGGGCTACGAGCAGTACTTC. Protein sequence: CASSSDRGYEQYF.

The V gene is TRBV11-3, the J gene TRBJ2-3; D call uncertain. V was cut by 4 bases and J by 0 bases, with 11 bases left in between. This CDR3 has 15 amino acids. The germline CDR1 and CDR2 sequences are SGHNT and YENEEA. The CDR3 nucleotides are TGTGCCAGCAGCTCGGACCCCTACAGCACAGATACGCAGTATTTT. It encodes CASSSDPYSTDTQYF.

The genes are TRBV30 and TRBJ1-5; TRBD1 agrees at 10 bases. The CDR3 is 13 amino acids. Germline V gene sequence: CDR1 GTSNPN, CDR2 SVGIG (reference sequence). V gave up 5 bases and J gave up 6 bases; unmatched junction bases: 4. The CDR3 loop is CAWPGQGLQPQHF. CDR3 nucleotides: TGTGCCTGGCCGGGACAGGGGCTTCAGCCCCAGCATTTT. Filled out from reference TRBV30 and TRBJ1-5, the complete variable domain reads SQTIHQWPATLVQPVGSPLSLECTVEGTSNPNLYWYRQAAGRGLQLLFYSVGIGQISSEVPQNLSASRPQDRQFILSSKKLLLSDSGFYLCAWPGQGLQPQHFGDGTRLSIL.

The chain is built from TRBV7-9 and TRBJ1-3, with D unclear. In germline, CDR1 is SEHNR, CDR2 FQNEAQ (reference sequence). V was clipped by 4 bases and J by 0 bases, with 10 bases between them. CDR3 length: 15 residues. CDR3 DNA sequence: TGTGCCAGCAGCTACCCGGGTCCCTCTGGAAACACCATATATTTT. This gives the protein CASSYPGPSGNTIYF.

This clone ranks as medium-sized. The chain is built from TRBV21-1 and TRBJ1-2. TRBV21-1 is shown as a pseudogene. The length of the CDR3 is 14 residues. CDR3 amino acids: CASSNRTGVYGYTF. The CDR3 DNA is TGTGCCAGCAGCAATAGAACCGGGGTCTATGGCTACACCTTC.

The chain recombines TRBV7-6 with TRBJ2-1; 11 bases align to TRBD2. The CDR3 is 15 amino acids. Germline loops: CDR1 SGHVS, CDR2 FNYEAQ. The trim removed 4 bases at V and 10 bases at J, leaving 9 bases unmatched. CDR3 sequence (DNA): TGTGCCAGCAGCTCCCTTAGCGGGGGGGCCGACGAGCAGTTCTTC. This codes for CASSSLSGGADEQFF.

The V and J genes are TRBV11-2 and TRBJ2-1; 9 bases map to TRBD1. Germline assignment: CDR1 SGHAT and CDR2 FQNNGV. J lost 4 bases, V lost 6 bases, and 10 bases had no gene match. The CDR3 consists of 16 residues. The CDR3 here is CASSHVGQGSYNEQFF. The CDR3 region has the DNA TGTGCCAGCAGTCACGTCGGACAGGGGTCTTACAATGAGCAGTTCTTC.

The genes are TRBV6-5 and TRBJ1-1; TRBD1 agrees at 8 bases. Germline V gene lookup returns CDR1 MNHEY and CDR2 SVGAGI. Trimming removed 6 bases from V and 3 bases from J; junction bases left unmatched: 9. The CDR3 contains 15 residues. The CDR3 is CASRLGQGWDTEAFF. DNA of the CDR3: TGTGCCAGCAGACTCGGACAGGGTTGGGACACTGAAGCTTTCTTT.

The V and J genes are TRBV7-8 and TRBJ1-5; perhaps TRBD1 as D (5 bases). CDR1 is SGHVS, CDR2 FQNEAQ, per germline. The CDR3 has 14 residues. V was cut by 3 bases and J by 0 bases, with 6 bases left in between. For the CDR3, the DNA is TGTGCCAGCAGCTTTAGGGGTAGCAATCAGCCCCAGCATTTT. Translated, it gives CASSFRGSNQPQHF. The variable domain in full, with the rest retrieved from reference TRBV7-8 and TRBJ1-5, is GAGVSQSPRYKVAKRGQDVALRCDPISGHVSLFWYQQALGQGPEFLTYFQNEAQLDKSGLPSDRFFAERPEGSVSTLKIQRTQQEDSAVYLCASSFRGSNQPQHFGDGTRLSIL.

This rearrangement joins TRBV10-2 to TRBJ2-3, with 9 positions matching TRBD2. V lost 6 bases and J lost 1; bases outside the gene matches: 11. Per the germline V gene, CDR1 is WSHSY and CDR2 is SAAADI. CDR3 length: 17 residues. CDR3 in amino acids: CASRPLFSSGGTDTQYF. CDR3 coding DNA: TGCGCCAGCAGACCCCTCTTTTCTAGCGGGGGCACAGATACGCAGTATTTT.

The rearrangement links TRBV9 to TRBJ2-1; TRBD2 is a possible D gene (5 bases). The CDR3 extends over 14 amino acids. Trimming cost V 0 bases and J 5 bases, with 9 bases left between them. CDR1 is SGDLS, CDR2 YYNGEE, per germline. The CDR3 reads CASSVEPGDNEQFF. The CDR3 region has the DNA TGTGCCAGCAGCGTAGAACCCGGGGACAATGAGCAGTTCTTC. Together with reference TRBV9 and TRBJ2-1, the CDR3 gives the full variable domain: DSGVTQTPKHLITATGQRVTLRCSPRSGDLSVYWYQQSLDQGLQFLIQYYNGEERAKGNILERFSAQQFPDLHSELNLSSLELGDSALYFCASSVEPGDNEQFFGPGTRLTVL.

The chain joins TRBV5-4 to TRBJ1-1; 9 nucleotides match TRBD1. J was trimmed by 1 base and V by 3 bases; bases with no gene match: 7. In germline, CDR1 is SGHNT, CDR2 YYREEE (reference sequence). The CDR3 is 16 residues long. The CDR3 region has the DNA TGTGCCAGCAGCTCAAGGACAGGGGCCACGAACACTGAAGCTTTCTTT. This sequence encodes CASSSRTGATNTEAFF. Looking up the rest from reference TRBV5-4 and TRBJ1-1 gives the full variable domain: ETGVTQSPTHLIKTRGQQVTLRCSSQSGHNTVSWYQQALGQGPQFIFQYYREEENGRGNFPPRFSGLQFPNYSSELNVNALELDDSALYLCASSSRTGATNTEAFFGQGTRLTVV.

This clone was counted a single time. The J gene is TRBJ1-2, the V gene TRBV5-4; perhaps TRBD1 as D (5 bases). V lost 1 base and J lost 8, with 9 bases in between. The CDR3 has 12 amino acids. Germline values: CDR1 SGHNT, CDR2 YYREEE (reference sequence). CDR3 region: CASSLKGDGYTF. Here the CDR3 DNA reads TGTGCCAGCAGCTTGAAAGGGGACGGCTACACCTTC.